The 2 T cell receptor beta chains given below trace back to one sample, sequenced in a study of resident and recirculating memory T cells in vitiligo. Generated by immunoSEQ multiplex PCR, the TCRdb table keeps only in-frame clones and is missing some. The sample has roughly 80,000 clones; 92% are singletons. The specimen was blood. These receptor sequences come from a male donor with vitiligo.

The count of this clone is one. This sequence joins TRBV7-9 and TRBJ2-2; TRBD2 is a possible D gene (7 bases). V lost 5 bases, J lost 1 base, and 17 bases lay in between. This CDR3 region has 17 residues. CDR1 is SEHNR and CDR2 is FQNEAQ in the germline V gene (reference sequence). The CDR3 DNA reads as TGTGCCAGCAGCCAACGCCAGGGGAGGGGGAACACCGGGGAGCTGTTTTTT. It specifies CASSQRQGRGNTGELFF.

V gene TRBV28 combines with J gene TRBJ1-1; 7 positions agree with TRBD1. This CDR3 is built from 15 residues. The V gene's germline CDR1 is MDHEN and CDR2 SYDVKM. V was clipped by 6 bases and J by 8 bases; unmatched bases: 15. CDR3 in amino acids: CASSLRQGLFPEAFF. In DNA form, the CDR3 reads TGTGCCAGCAGCCTCAGACAGGGCCTGTTCCCCGAAGCTTTCTTT.